This passage covers 30 T cell receptor beta chains from one sample sequenced in a study of T cell responses to AZD1222 COVID-19 vaccine (dated by TCRdb to 2020 to 2023). The sample's time point label, in plain terms: about 28 days (+/-7) after the second vaccine dose. The treatment or condition label, read with the paper, signifies: meningococcal conjugate vaccine given as trial control. The method behind the library was the immunoSEQ multiplex PCR assay. Entries here come from immuneACCESS through TCRdb and include only in-frame sequences with V and J called. Some clones fail to appear in such tables; in the studies checked, an unresolved V gene covers under half of the shortfall, and the cause of the remainder is unknown. The sample includes 140,000 to 150,000 clones, with roughly 90% observed a single time. The top ten hold 5% to 5.5% of the sample. Sample: peripheral blood, taken 28 days after the second dose of the MenACWY control vaccine. Every receptor here comes from an adult who received the MenACWY meningococcal vaccine as a control.

The V call is TRBV10-3, the J call TRBJ1-6; D unclear. Germline CDR1 reads ENHRY; CDR2 reads SYGVKD. With 0 bases removed from V and 7 bases from J, the gap between germline ends came to 7 bases. The CDR3 totals 14 residues. The CDR3 DNA sequence: TGTGCCATCAGTGAGTCGGGCAGGAATTCACCCCTCCACTTT. It specifies CAISESGRNSPLHF.

This clone has just one count. The chain carries TRBV28 and TRBJ1-2; maybe TRBD1 (5 bases). This CDR3 is built from 15 residues. Germline CDR1 MDHEN, CDR2 SYDVKM. The V gene lost 3 bases and the J gene lost 3 bases, with 14 bases spanning the gap. CDR3 bases: TGTGCCAGCAGTTTGGGCGGGACCAGCCACTATGGCTACACCTTC. It yields the protein CASSLGGTSHYGYTF.

This clone appeared a single time. This chain uses TRBV5-1 with TRBJ2-3; the D gene is possibly TRBD2 (5 bases). The CDR3 consists of 14 residues. Deletions cut 4 bases from V and 0 bases from J, with 9 bases between. Germline-derived CDR1 and CDR2 are SGHRS and YFSETQ. In nucleotides, the CDR3 is TGCGCCAGCAGCGGCACGGGGAGCACAGATACGCAGTATTTT. Residues: CASSGTGSTDTQYF.

Of note for this clone: Germline and junction disagree at one end, which may indicate a read error. The genes are TRBV7-7 and TRBJ2-1; 8 nucleotides align to TRBD2. This CDR3 is built from 17 residues. Germline values: CDR1 SSHAT, CDR2 FNYEAQ (reference sequence). The CDR3 coding sequence is TGTGCTAGCAGCTTACGGGTCGTGCGGGGGGCCTCAAATGAGCAGTTCTTC. Encoded protein: CASSLRVVRGASNEQFF.

This clone has a single count. The rearrangement links TRBV7-2 to TRBJ2-1; D remains ambiguous. The CDR3 contains 13 residues. Trimming pared 4 bases from V and 8 bases from J, leaving 12 bases between. Looked up from germline, CDR1 is SGHTA and CDR2 is FQGNSA. As DNA, the CDR3 is TGTGCCAGCAGCTCAGAGGCTGGCGATGAGCAGTTCTTC. Encoded protein: CASSSEAGDEQFF.

This clone was counted a few times. V is TRBV27 and J is TRBJ1-1; D not certain. Between the trimmed V and J ends, which lost 3 bases and 4 bases, there was a span of 15 bases. This CDR3 spans 15 amino acids. Germline loops: CDR1 MNHEY, CDR2 SMNVEV (reference sequence). The CDR3: CASSFSTLGSTEAFF. The CDR3 DNA sequence: TGTGCCAGCAGTTTCTCAACCTTAGGGAGCACTGAAGCTTTCTTT.

The V and J genes are TRBV3-1 (or the pseudogene TRBV3-2) and TRBJ1-1; 7 nucleotides match TRBD1. V trimming: 4 bases; J trimming: 3 bases; junction bases outside the gene matches: 2. CDR1 is LGHDT and CDR2 is YNNKEL in the germline V gene (reference sequence). This CDR3 comprises 13 residues. The CDR3 reads CASSLTGDTEAFF. CDR3 nucleotides: TGTGCCAGCAGCCTCACAGGGGACACTGAAGCTTTCTTT.

The CDR3 DNA reads TGTGCCAGCAGTTTTACCGGGACAGGGCATTCCTCTGGGGCCAACGTCCTGACTTTC. This gives the protein CASSFTGTGHSSGANVLTF. The chain carries TRBV27 and TRBJ2-6, with 9 bases that match TRBD1. The J segment lost 0 bases and the V segment lost 3 bases, leaving 9 bases of the junction unmatched. The CDR3 runs to 19 residues. Germline CDR1 MNHEY, CDR2 SMNVEV (reference sequence). Full variable domain (remainder filled in from reference TRBV27 and TRBJ2-6): EAQVTQNPRYLITVTGKKLTVTCSQNMNHEYMSWYRQDPGLGLRQIYYSMNVEVTDKGDVPEGYKVSRKEKRNFPLILESPSPNQTSLYFCASSFTGTGHSSGANVLTFGAGSRLTVL.

The chain is built from TRBV29-1 and TRBJ1-1; D is undetermined. V lost 4 bases to trimming and J lost 0 bases, with 15 bases between them. The CDR3 extends over 15 amino acids. In germline, CDR1 is SQVTM, CDR2 ANQGSEA. CDR3 nucleotides: TGCAGCGTTGTTCGCCCCGGGCGTTTGAACACTGAAGCTTTCTTT. It encodes CSVVRPGRLNTEAFF.

V gene TRBV24-1 combines with J gene TRBJ1-1, with TRBD1 identical over 10 bases. Germline V gene lookup returns CDR1 KGHDR and CDR2 SFDVKD. The CDR3 contains 16 residues. The ends lost 9 bases at V and 3 bases at J; junction bases unmatched: 12. CDR3 nucleotide sequence: TGTGCCACCGCCGGGACAGGGGTAGGGGGTGACACTGAAGCTTTCTTT. It specifies CATAGTGVGGDTEAFF.

The V call is TRBV27, the J call TRBJ1-2; tentative D call: TRBD1 (6 bases). The V end lost 6 bases, the J end lost 8 bases, and 16 bases lay between the germline ends. Germline CDR1 is MNHEY and CDR2 is SMNVEV (reference sequence). The CDR3 is 13 amino acids. DNA of the CDR3: TGTGCCAGCAGATCAGGGGAGATTTGGGGCTACACCTTC. It translates to CASRSGEIWGYTF.

The chain uses TRBV6-5 and TRBJ2-6; D is possibly TRBD1 or TRBD2 (5 bases each). The CDR3 has 15 amino acids. Trimming pared 6 bases from V and 2 bases from J, leaving 11 bases between. The germline V gene encodes CDR1 MNHEY and CDR2 SVGAGI. For the CDR3, the DNA is TGTGCCAGCAGGAGAGGGGAAACTGGGGCCAACGTCCTGACTTTC. It codes for CASRRGETGANVLTF.

This chain uses TRBV4-3 with TRBJ1-4; D uncertain. The germline CDR1 and CDR2 sequences are LGHNA and YSLEER. The CDR3 has 15 amino acids. The V gene lost 2 bases and the J gene lost 7 bases, with 14 bases spanning the gap. CDR3 nucleotides: TGCGCCAGCAGCCAACCCTCCTGGTTAGGTGAAAAACTGTTTTTT. Its translation is CASSQPSWLGEKLFF.

Points on this clone: This specimen includes other DNA sequences encoding the same CDR3. This chain uses TRBV3-1 (or the pseudogene TRBV3-2) with TRBJ2-3; D not certain. V lost 4 bases, J lost 1 base, and 6 bases lay in between. The germline gives CDR1 LGHDT, CDR2 YNNKEL (reference sequence). The CDR3 consists of 13 residues. The CDR3 is CASSLSGTDTQYF. The CDR3 bases are TGTGCCAGCAGCCTTAGTGGCACAGATACGCAGTATTTT.

The J gene is TRBJ1-3, the V gene TRBV4-1; D uncertain. This CDR3 is 16 amino acids long. V lost 0 bases and J 4 bases, leaving 13 bases between the germline ends. Germline CDR1 reads MGHRA; CDR2 reads YSYEKL. In DNA form, the CDR3 reads TGCGCCAGCAGCCAAGATCGAGGTTATTGGGGAAACACCATATATTTT. It is translated as CASSQDRGYWGNTIYF.

This clone was observed a few times. The chain uses TRBV2 and TRBJ1-2; TRBD1 agrees at 9 bases. Germline V lookup: CDR1 SNHLY, CDR2 FYNNEI. The CDR3 extends over 14 amino acids. J gave up 8 bases and V 6 bases, and 10 bases lay outside the gene matches. The CDR3 coding sequence is TGTGCCAGCAGCCGGACAGGGGAAATGGGCGGCTACACCTTC. This encodes CASSRTGEMGGYTF.

This clone turned up a few times. V gene TRBV21-1 combines with J gene TRBJ2-7; the table's D call of TRBD1 was not tested on the DNA. TRBV21-1 counts as a pseudogene. The length of the CDR3 is 14 residues. The CDR3 DNA sequence: TGTGCCAGCAGCAATTACAGGGTAGTCTACGAGCAGTACTTC. Amino acid sequence: CASSNYRVVYEQYF.

This clone was counted once. This sequence joins TRBV9 and TRBJ1-6; 8 nucleotides align to TRBD1. V lost 3 bases, J lost 9 bases, and 14 bases stayed unmatched. The CDR3 runs to 17 residues. The V gene's germline CDR1 is SGDLS and CDR2 YYNGEE. The CDR3 reads CASSATTQGAFGSPLHF. The CDR3 DNA reads TGTGCCAGCAGCGCAACGACCCAGGGGGCGTTTGGTTCACCCCTCCACTTT.

V usage is TRBV24-1 and J usage is TRBJ2-3, with 10 nucleotides matching TRBD2. Germline V gene data show CDR1 as KGHDR and CDR2 as SFDVKD. After removal of 1 base from V and 4 bases from J, the junction contained 4 bases not matched to a gene. The CDR3 length is 16 residues. The CDR3 DNA follows: TGTGCCACCAGTGATTTTCCTAGCGGGGGTTCAGATACGCAGTATTTT. This gives the protein CATSDFPSGGSDTQYF.

The chain couples TRBV15 to TRBJ1-2, with 7 positions matching TRBD1. This CDR3 spans 14 amino acids. Germline CDR1 is LNHNV and CDR2 is YYDKDF (reference sequence). V shed 0 bases and J 8 bases; nucleotides not matched to a gene: 6. The CDR3 nucleotides read TGTGCCACCAGCAGAGAACGACAGGGCTTCGGCTACACCTTC. As protein: CATSRERQGFGYTF.

V usage is TRBV27 and J usage is TRBJ1-1; a possible D gene is TRBD1 (5 bases). V was clipped by 5 bases and J by 7 bases, with 17 bases between them. CDR1 and CDR2 from the germline V gene are MNHEY and SMNVEV (reference sequence). The CDR3 is made up of 14 amino acids. CDR3: CASSPGTGPLEAFF. CDR3 nucleotide sequence: TGTGCCAGCAGTCCCGGGACGGGACCGCTTGAAGCTTTCTTT.

The chain is built from TRBV7-9 and TRBJ1-2; D is perhaps TRBD1 (6 bases). Trimming took 6 bases from V and 4 from J, leaving 18 bases between them. This CDR3 region has 15 residues. CDR1 and CDR2 (germline): SEHNR, FQNEAQ (reference sequence). CDR3 amino acids: CASSPGQQPSYGYTF. CDR3 nucleotides: TGTGCCAGCAGTCCCGGACAGCAACCTTCCTATGGCTACACCTTC.

J is TRBJ2-2 and V is TRBV30; tentatively, D is TRBD2 (6 bases). The germline gives CDR1 GTSNPN, CDR2 SVGIG (reference sequence). There are 14 residues in the CDR3. Trimming took off 3 bases at V and 6 bases at J, with 14 bases between the two ends. This CDR3 reads CAWRTLGEAGELFF. The CDR3 nucleotides are TGTGCCTGGAGAACCCTTGGGGAGGCCGGGGAGCTGTTTTTT.

The V and J genes are TRBV7-6 and TRBJ2-2, with 9 bases aligning to TRBD1. V shed 5 bases and J 6 bases; nucleotides not matched to a gene: 7. Germline V gene lookup returns CDR1 SGHVS and CDR2 FNYEAQ. The CDR3 covers 15 residues. CDR3 in DNA: TGTGCCAGCAGCCCCCGGACAGGGGTATCCGGGGAGCTGTTTTTT. It encodes CASSPRTGVSGELFF.

The CDR3: CASGRNMNTEAFF. For the CDR3, the DNA is TGTGCCAGTGGACGGAATATGAACACTGAAGCTTTCTTT. The chain couples TRBV6-5 to TRBJ1-1, with no clear D. V lost 9 bases and J 0 bases, leaving 11 bases between the germline ends. The CDR3 extends over 13 amino acids. The V gene's germline CDR1 is MNHEY and CDR2 SVGAGI.

This clone was detected a few times. The rearrangement joins TRBV3-1 (or the pseudogene TRBV3-2) to TRBJ2-7; TRBD1 might be the D (7 bases). The CDR3 sequence is 21 residues long. Between the trimmed V and J ends, which lost 3 bases and 3 bases, there was a span of 33 bases. The germline V gene encodes CDR1 LGHDT and CDR2 YNNKEL (reference sequence). The CDR3 coding sequence is TGTGCCAGCAGCCATCCAAGGACAGGCGGGACAGTCCTAGCTCCGTTCTACGAGCAGTACTTC. Translation gives CASSHPRTGGTVLAPFYEQYF.

The chain is built from TRBV4-3 and TRBJ2-3; possibly TRBD1 for D (5 bases). Trimming took off 0 bases at V and 1 base at J, with 14 bases between the two ends. The CDR3 covers 17 residues. The germline CDR1 and CDR2 sequences are LGHNA and YSLEER. The CDR3 DNA reads as TGCGCCAGCAGCCAAGAACCTGCAGGGTCGGGCACAGATACGCAGTATTTT. Translation gives CASSQEPAGSGTDTQYF.

The chain joins TRBV10-3 to TRBJ1-6, with 11 bases lining up with TRBD1. The CDR3 length is 15 residues. Unmatched junction bases numbered 5, after V lost 4 bases and J lost 9 bases. CDR1 is ENHRY and CDR2 is SYGVKD in the germline V gene. The CDR3 loop reads CAISGTGGKVSPLHF. As DNA, the CDR3 is TGTGCCATCAGTGGGACAGGGGGCAAAGTTTCACCCCTCCACTTT.

The V gene is TRBV27, the J gene TRBJ2-2; D may be TRBD2 (6 bases). The CDR3 is 15 amino acids. The germline V gene has CDR1 MNHEY and CDR2 SMNVEV (reference sequence). Trimming stripped 6 bases from V and 1 base from J, with 12 bases between. CDR3 sequence: CASREEGRNTGELFF. As DNA, the CDR3 is TGTGCCAGCAGGGAGGAGGGGAGGAACACCGGGGAGCTGTTTTTT.

The CDR3 DNA reads as TGCAGCACTCGGACAGGGGACACTGAAGCTTTCTTT. It yields the protein CSTRTGDTEAFF. V usage is TRBV29-1 and J usage is TRBJ1-1, with TRBD1 identical over 9 bases. The CDR3 totals 12 residues. Germline trimming cut 8 bases from V and 3 bases from J; bases unmatched to any gene: 4. Germline CDR1 is SQVTM and CDR2 is ANQGSEA.